Each of the 22 T cell receptor beta chains below was sequenced from the same sample in a study of PD-L1 blockade in urothelial cancer (dated by TCRdb to the late 2010s). Library preparation used the immunoSEQ multiplex PCR assay. Imported from immuneACCESS, the table was reduced by TCRdb to in-frame sequences with V and J called. These copies leave out some clones; in studies compared against another copy, an unresolved V gene accounts for under half, and the cause of the remainder is not known. The table for this sample lists tens of thousands of clones; around nine tenths of them were counted only once. The top ten constitute 1.5% to 2% of the sample. The material sequenced was PBMCs, taken around atezolizumab (anti-PD-L1) treatment. Every receptor here comes from a middle-aged man with urothelial cancer.

In this sample, this clone turned up a few times. The chain has TRBV7-9 and TRBJ2-6; 9 bases fit TRBD1. Germline-derived CDR1 and CDR2 are SEHNR and FQNEAQ (reference sequence). V lost 4 bases and J lost 3; bases outside the gene matches: 13. The CDR3 extends over 19 amino acids. The CDR3 nucleotides read TGTGCCAGCAGCTCATCCCGGGACAGGGTTCGTTATGGGGCCAACGTCCTGACTTTC. Translated, it gives CASSSSRDRVRYGANVLTF.

This chain links TRBV10-3 with TRBJ2-3, with TRBD2 matching 10 bases. Germline values: CDR1 ENHRY, CDR2 SYGVKD. J was trimmed by 4 bases and V by 2 bases; bases with no gene match: 3. This CDR3 is 15 amino acids long. CDR3 loop: CAISEASGGADTQYF. The CDR3 coding sequence is TGTGCCATCAGTGAGGCTAGCGGGGGCGCAGATACGCAGTATTTT.

This rearrangement joins TRBV7-9 to TRBJ2-7; 10 positions match TRBD1. The length of the CDR3 is 16 residues. Trimming took 5 bases from V and 0 from J; bases not matched to a gene: 7. Germline CDR1 is SEHNR and CDR2 is FQNEAQ (reference sequence). CDR3: CASSAHRDRGSYEQYF. DNA of the CDR3: TGTGCCAGCAGCGCACACCGGGACAGGGGCTCCTACGAGCAGTACTTC.

This clone was detected a few times. The gene calls are TRBV5-8 and TRBJ2-4; weak D call: TRBD2 (5 bases). The CDR3 spans 13 residues. V shed 0 bases and J shed 8 bases, with 9 bases lying between them. Germline V gene data show CDR1 as SGHTS and CDR2 as YDEGEE. The CDR3 here is CASSLAPGDIQYF. Written as DNA, the CDR3 is TGTGCCAGCAGCTTGGCTCCCGGGGACATTCAGTACTTC.

J is TRBJ2-5 and V is TRBV25-1, with D perhaps TRBD1 (5 bases). In germline, CDR1 is MGHDK, CDR2 SYGVNS. The CDR3 extends over 14 amino acids. Trimming pared 3 bases from V and 6 bases from J, leaving 14 bases between. The CDR3 coding sequence is TGTGCCAGCAGTGATTGGGTAGGGGCGCAGACCCAGTACTTC. Amino acid sequence: CASSDWVGAQTQYF.

The chain combines TRBV11-1 with TRBJ1-1, with a weak D call TRBD1 (6 bases). The CDR3 consists of 13 residues. V lost 5 bases and J 3 bases, leaving 10 bases between the germline ends. CDR1 and CDR2 (germline): SGHAT, FQDESV (reference sequence). CDR3 sequence reads: CASSVYRDTEAFF. In DNA form, the CDR3 reads TGTGCCAGCAGCGTTTACAGGGACACTGAAGCTTTCTTT.

The V call is TRBV7-9, the J call TRBJ2-3, with D perhaps matching TRBD2 (6 bases). V lost 2 bases and J lost 2, with 11 bases in between. CDR3 length: 15 residues. CDR1 is SEHNR, CDR2 FQNEAQ, per germline (reference sequence). CDR3 sequence reads: CASSLPAGLTDTQYF. The CDR3 DNA is TGTGCCAGCAGCTTACCTGCGGGACTCACAGATACGCAGTATTTT.

The chain employs TRBV19 and TRBJ1-2, with 7 positions matching TRBD1. The CDR3 loop spans 13 amino acids. Germline-derived CDR1 and CDR2 are LNHDA and SQIVND (reference sequence). V lost 5 bases and J lost 8; bases outside the gene matches: 8. The CDR3 sequence: CASSVDRLWGYTF. The CDR3 nucleotides are TGTGCCAGTAGTGTGGACAGGCTTTGGGGCTACACCTTC.

This clone has only a few counts. The chain couples TRBV5-1 to TRBJ1-1; no firm D call. CDR1 and CDR2 (germline): SGHRS, YFSETQ. The CDR3 consists of 12 residues. Trimming stripped 0 bases from V and 11 bases from J, with 11 bases between. The CDR3 nucleotides are TGCGCCAGCAGCTTGGGACCCGAGAGGGCTTTCTTT. Translated, it gives CASSLGPERAFF.

This clone was detected only once. The rearrangement uses TRBV9 and TRBJ2-5; 8 positions match TRBD2. The germline V gene encodes CDR1 SGDLS and CDR2 YYNGEE. This CDR3 has 14 amino acids. The V segment lost 6 bases and the J segment 4 bases; nucleotides outside the gene matches: 8. The CDR3: CASTPGAGGETQYF. In nucleotides, the CDR3 is TGTGCCAGCACCCCGGGGGCGGGGGGAGAGACCCAGTACTTC.

The rearrangement joins TRBV6-1 to TRBJ2-2; D is unresolved. Germline CDR1 reads MNHNS; CDR2 reads SASEGT. V lost 1 base and J lost 5, with 8 bases in between. The length of the CDR3 is 14 residues. For the CDR3, the DNA is TGTGCCAGCAGTGAAGAGCCCGCGACCGGGGAGCTGTTTTTT. This encodes CASSEEPATGELFF.

The V call is TRBV21-1, the J call TRBJ1-1; TRBD1, the table's D call, lacks a check against the DNA. TRBV21-1 is a documented pseudogene. This CDR3 has 14 amino acids. In DNA, the CDR3 is TGTGCCAGCAGCACAGACAGGGTGGACACTGAAGCTTTCTTT. Translation: CASSTDRVDTEAFF.

The chain couples TRBV5-1 to TRBJ2-7, with 15 bases that match TRBD2. Trimming removed 5 bases from V and 6 bases from J; junction bases left unmatched: 9. The germline CDR1 and CDR2 sequences are SGHRS and YFSETQ. The CDR3 has 16 amino acids. The chain's CDR3 is CASRRLLGLAGGEQYF. The CDR3 DNA follows: TGCGCCAGCAGACGGCTTTTGGGACTAGCGGGGGGCGAGCAGTACTTC. Full variable domain (missing parts from reference TRBV5-1 and TRBJ2-7): KAGVTQTPRYLIKTRGQQVTLSCSPISGHRSVSWYQQTPGQGLQFLFEYFSETQRNKGNFPGRFSGRQFSNSRSEMNVSTLELGDSALYLCASRRLLGLAGGEQYFGPGTRLTVT.

This clone was detected only a few times. This rearrangement joins TRBV5-1 to TRBJ2-1, with 8 bases identical to TRBD2. V was pared by 1 base and J by 2 bases, with 2 bases of the junction left unmatched. This CDR3 contains 15 residues. Germline V gene data show CDR1 as SGHRS and CDR2 as YFSETQ. In DNA, the CDR3 is TGCGCCAGCAGCTTGAACGGGGGGGCCTACAATGAGCAGTTCTTC. Translated: CASSLNGGAYNEQFF.

The J gene is TRBJ2-5, the V gene TRBV28; the match to TRBD2 covers 14 bases. V trimming: 3 bases; J trimming: 4 bases; junction bases outside the gene matches: 4. The length of the CDR3 is 16 residues. The germline gives CDR1 MDHEN, CDR2 SYDVKM. CDR3 sequence (DNA): TGTGCCAGCAGTTTTCCCGGACTAGCGGGAGGAGAGACCCAGTACTTC. This codes for CASSFPGLAGGETQYF.

CDR3 amino acids: CASSFGPTYNEQFF. For the CDR3, the DNA is TGTGCCAGCAGCTTTGGTCCCACTTACAATGAGCAGTTCTTC. The chain employs TRBV11-3 and TRBJ2-1; unclear D gene. Per germline, CDR1 SGHNT and CDR2 YENEEA. The CDR3 consists of 14 residues. V lost 3 bases to trimming and J lost 4 bases, with 10 bases between them.

This clone was counted a single time. The DNA for the CDR3 is TGTGCCAGCAGCGTGGGCCCGGGACAGGGCGTGTATAGCGGTGAAAAACTGTTTTTT. Translation: CASSVGPGQGVYSGEKLFF. V is TRBV9 and J is TRBJ1-4; 9 nucleotides align to TRBD1. V was clipped by 2 bases and J by 7 bases; unmatched bases: 18. CDR3 length equals 19 residues. The germline V gene has CDR1 SGDLS and CDR2 YYNGEE.

The chain recombines TRBV7-2 with TRBJ2-5, with TRBD1 matching 8 bases. J was trimmed by 7 bases and V by 1 base; bases with no gene match: 11. Germline V gives CDR1 SGHTA, CDR2 FQGNSA. CDR3 length: 16 amino acids. CDR3 residues: CASSLGLSTGEGTQYF. The CDR3 region has the DNA TGTGCCAGCAGCTTAGGCCTTTCGACAGGGGAAGGGACCCAGTACTTC.

V and J are TRBV28 and TRBJ2-1, with D maybe TRBD2 (6 bases). Trimming shortened V by 6 bases and J by 15 bases, and 15 bases separated the two germline ends. Germline V gene lookup returns CDR1 MDHEN and CDR2 SYDVKM. This CDR3 spans 11 amino acids. The CDR3 is CASSLWEEWFF. CDR3 DNA: TGTGCCAGCAGCCTGTGGGAGGAGTGGTTCTTC. The full variable domain, in which reference TRBV28 and TRBJ2-1 provide the parts outside the CDR3, is DVKVTQSSRYLVKRTGEKVFLECVQDMDHENMFWYRQDPGLGLRLIYFSYDVKMKEKGDIPEGYSVSREKKERFSLILESASTNQTSMYLCASSLWEEWFFGPGTRLTVL.

The V call is TRBV5-4, the J call TRBJ2-7; 9 nucleotides line up with TRBD1. CDR1 and CDR2 from the germline V gene are SGHNT and YYREEE (reference sequence). V dropped 4 bases and J dropped 3; count of bases not matched to a gene: 5. CDR3 length equals 14 residues. CDR3 nucleotides: TGTGCCAGCAGCCCGGGACAGGGTGGCTACGAGCAGTACTTC. It is translated as CASSPGQGGYEQYF.

CDR3 nucleotide sequence: TGTGCCAGCAGACCCGGGACAGGGACGTACTCTGGAAACACCATATATTTT. It codes for CASRPGTGTYSGNTIYF. V gene TRBV11-2 combines with J gene TRBJ1-3; 9 positions match TRBD1. Germline V gene data show CDR1 as SGHAT and CDR2 as FQNNGV. V trimming: 6 bases; J trimming: 0 bases; junction bases outside the gene matches: 9. This CDR3 has 17 residues. Full variable domain (remainder filled in from reference TRBV11-2 and TRBJ1-3): EAGVAQSPRYKIIEKRQSVAFWCNPISGHATLYWYQQILGQGPKLLIQFQNNGVVDDSQLPKDRFSAERLKGVDSTLKIQPAKLEDSAVYLCASRPGTGTYSGNTIYFGEGSWLTVV.

This sequence joins TRBV25-1 and TRBJ1-5, with no clear D. The germline V gene encodes CDR1 MGHDK and CDR2 SYGVNS. Trimming removed 1 base from V and 7 bases from J, with 11 bases in between. The CDR3 covers 14 residues. The CDR3 DNA sequence: TGTGCCAGCAGTGAATTTGAGGTACGGCAGCCCCAGCATTTT. Its translation is CASSEFEVRQPQHF.